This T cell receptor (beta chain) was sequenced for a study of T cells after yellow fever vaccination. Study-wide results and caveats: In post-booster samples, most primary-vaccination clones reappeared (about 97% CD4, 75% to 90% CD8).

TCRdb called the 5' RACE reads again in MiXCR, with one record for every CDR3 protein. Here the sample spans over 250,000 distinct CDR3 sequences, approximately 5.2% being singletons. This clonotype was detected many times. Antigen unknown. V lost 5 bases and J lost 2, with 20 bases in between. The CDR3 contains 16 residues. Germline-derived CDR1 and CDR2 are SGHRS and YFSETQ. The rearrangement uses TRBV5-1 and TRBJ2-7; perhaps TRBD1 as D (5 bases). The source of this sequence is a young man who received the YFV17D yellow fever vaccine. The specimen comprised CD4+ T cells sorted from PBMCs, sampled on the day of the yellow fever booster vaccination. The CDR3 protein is CASSTSGSIPPYEQYF. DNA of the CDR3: TGCGCCAGCAGTACGTCAGGGTCAATCCCCCCCTACGAGCAGTACTTC.